Listed below are T cell receptor beta chains from one sample, sequenced in a study of blood T cells in healthy people across ages. TCRdb re-called the 5' RACE reads through MiXCR, storing one row per CDR3 protein. Of more than 900,000 distinct CDR3 sequences listed, about 23% are singletons. The same sample was also used in a study of T cells of mothers and their children.

Sequencing used blood. These TCRs come from a girl aged 2 to 9 in good health. CDR3s include the opening cysteine and the closing phenylalanine or tryptophan. A D gene is named only where the DNA matches it firmly. Where a row states a size, it is once, few, many or the class of an expanded clone; other rows omit it.

clone_size	d_call	j_call	v_call	cdr3_aa	cdr3_nt
-	-	TRBJ1-6	TRBV7-9	CASSDTQGPNSPLHF	TGTGCCAGCAGCGACACGCAGGGCCCTAATTCACCCCTCCACTTT
few	-	TRBJ1-1	TRBV2	CASSGALRSNTEAFF	TGTGCCAGCAGTGGGGCCCTTAGGTCGAACACTGAGGCTTTCTTT
few	TRBD2	TRBJ2-7	TRBV28	CASSLGTSGRAENF	TGTGCCAGCAGTTTAGGGACTAGCGGGAGGGCGGAGAACTTC
few	-	TRBJ2-1	TRBV20-1	CSASPPGKANEQFF	TGCAGTGCTAGTCCCCCCGGGAAGGCCAATGAGCAGTTCTTC
-	-	TRBJ2-1	TRBV10-3	CAIREGGDEQFF	TGTGCCATCAGGGAGGGGGGAGACGAGCAGTTCTTC
few	TRBD2	TRBJ2-7	TRBV20-1	CSAPSGPYEQYF	TGCAGTGCACCTAGCGGTCCCTACGAGCAGTACTTC
-	-	TRBJ2-2	TRBV5-1	CASSFRSTETGELFF	TGCGCCAGCAGCTTTCGATCTACAGAAACCGGGGAGCTGTTTTTT
-	-	TRBJ2-6	TRBV5-6	CASSFVGAGANVLTF	TGTGCCAGCAGCTTTGTTGGGGCTGGGGCCAACGTCCTGACTTTC
-	-	TRBJ2-1	TRBV28	CATTVALENEQFF	TGTGCCACCACCGTGGCCTTAGAGAATGAGCAGTTCTTC
few	-	TRBJ2-3	TRBV4-1	CASSQGQKYTDTQYF	TGCGCCAGCAGCCAAGGACAGAAATACACAGATACGCAGTATTTT
many	-	TRBJ2-3	TRBV6-5	CASSYSTVVTDTQYF	TGTGCCAGCAGTTACTCGACGGTCGTCACAGATACGCAGTATTTT
-	-	TRBJ2-1	TRBV15	CATSRDGFKNNGQFF	TGTGCCACCAGCAGAGATGGGTTCAAAAACAATGGGCAGTTCTTC
few	TRBD2	TRBJ2-5	TRBV28	CASSRASGQETQYF	TGTGCCAGCAGTAGGGCTAGCGGCCAAGAGACCCAGTACTTC
-	-	TRBJ2-5	TRBV7-9	CASEGQETQYF	TGTGCCAGCGAGGGCCAAGAGACCCAGTACTTC
-	-	TRBJ2-4	TRBV4-3	CASSPEAPLAKNIQYF	TGCGCCAGCAGCCCAGAAGCTCCTCTAGCCAAAAACATTCAGTACTTC
few	TRBD2	TRBJ2-1	TRBV20-1	CSARVSLAGGGSYNEQFF	TGCAGTGCTAGAGTTAGTCTAGCGGGAGGGGGCTCCTACAATGAGCAGTTCTTC
-	-	TRBJ1-4	TRBV5-1	CASSPEGDAGFEKLFF	TGCGCCAGCAGCCCAGAAGGGGACGCGGGTTTTGAAAAACTGTTTTTT
few	-	TRBJ1-2	TRBV29-1	CSVEGQGKGYTF	TGCAGCGTTGAAGGACAAGGTAAAGGCTACACCTTC
-	TRBD1	TRBJ1-2	TRBV7-9	CASGGTGNYGYTF	TGTGCCAGCGGAGGGACAGGGAACTATGGCTACACCTTC
few	-	TRBJ2-7	TRBV29-1	CSVGGIVSYEQYF	TGCAGCGTTGGAGGGATAGTCTCCTACGAGCAGTACTTC
few	TRBD1	TRBJ2-1	TRBV20-1	CSVDNRGIYNEQFF	TGCAGCGTGGATAACAGGGGAATCTACAATGAGCAGTTCTTC
-	-	TRBJ2-5	TRBV29-1	CSVVEQGTTQYF	TGCAGCGTTGTTGAACAGGGTACAACCCAGTACTTC